This T cell receptor beta chain derives from a study of blood T cell repertoires in COVID-19. In the authors' methods: Estimated nucleated cell counts came from reference gene primer amplification. TCRdb's copy holds only in-frame clones and misses some; the assay was immunoSEQ multiplex PCR. The D gene and trimming were derived from the DNA, and the V and J assignments and clone size from that table. Altogether around 200,000 clones are present, 88% being singletons, with the ten largest covering roughly 2.5%. This study enrolled people aged about 18 to 100 from about two dozen US geographic areas. Categorization into cohorts depended on clinical history that participants reported. Cohort 3 donors counted as recovered after two negative PCRs, clearance, or resolved symptoms. Sequenced input: PBMCs or T cells enriched from blood (not recorded which). This TCR derives from a woman aged 25 to 39 who had recovered from COVID-19.

CDR3 residues: CASSQAETITDTQYF. The CDR3 DNA follows: TGTGCCAGCAGCCAAGCGGAAACTATCACAGATACGCAGTATTTT. This chain connects TRBV4-2 to TRBJ2-3, with D uncertain. This CDR3 has 15 amino acids. Looked up from germline, CDR1 is LGHNA and CDR2 is YNFKEQ. Trimming removed 1 base from V and 2 bases from J, with 10 bases in between.